This entry describes one TCR beta chain. Its antigen is undetermined. The final CDR3 position lacks the conserved phenylalanine or tryptophan, pointing to a likely read error. The DNA is left out, because the CDR3 cannot be placed on it with certainty; the CDR3 is given as TCRdb lists it. This sample was taken from a study of esophageal squamous cell carcinoma under preoperative chemotherapy. Study-level background: Samples included peripheral blood T cells as well as tumor-infiltrating lymphocytes. Study-wide points: Paclitaxel-nedaplatin therapy caused immediate, substantial clonotype frequency changes. Tumor-infiltrating lymphocytes showed no significant post-chemotherapy TCR diversity increase, unlike peripheral T cells.

Both ends counted, the CDR3 spans 15 residues. In germline, CDR1 is MNHEY, CDR2 SVGAGI. Via MiXCR, TCRdb re-called the PCR reads, giving one row per CDR3 protein. The profile shows 6,400 or so distinct CDR3 sequences, about 30% of them singletons. Time point meaning: before preoperative PTX-NDP chemotherapy. Preoperative chemotherapy with paclitaxel-nedaplatin was given to patients before surgery. This specimen was taken from a patient given preoperative chemotherapy. The source is a human donor with esophageal squamous cell carcinoma. The donor label of this sample is uncertain. This rearrangement joins TRBV6-5 to TRBJ1-2; the table's D call, TRBD1, was not checked against the DNA. Here the CDR3 reads CARSYEGGQVDGYTC.